The 28 T cell receptor beta chains listed next were all sequenced from one sample in a study of human T cells and chemical hapten exposure. As for time point: patch test 1, 2 weeks after DPC sensitization. Treatment specified: therapeutic diphenylcyclopropenone sensitization with weekly scalp DPC. TCRdb re-called the RACE reads with MiXCR, one entry per CDR3 protein. The data show 180,000 or so distinct CDR3 sequences, about 14% seen once. The sequences come from whole blood, collected in connection with sensitization to the hapten diphenylcyclopropenone (DPC). The receptors stem from a woman aged 25 to 39 with alopecia areata. Some clones in this sample may be carry-over from other donors' samples.

The chain is built from TRBV9 and TRBJ1-3; tentatively, D is TRBD1 (5 bases). This CDR3 is built from 13 residues. Looked up from germline, CDR1 is SGDLS and CDR2 is YYNGEE. V was trimmed by 4 bases and J by 2 bases, leaving 7 bases between them. The CDR3 sequence: CASSTGPGNTIYF. In DNA, the CDR3 is TGTGCCAGCAGCACGGGACCTGGAAACACCATATATTTT.

The table lists this clonotype with many counts. This chain connects TRBV25-1 to TRBJ2-7; D might be TRBD1 (6 bases). V lost 4 bases and J 1 base, leaving 14 bases between the germline ends. CDR3 size: 15 residues. Germline CDR1 MGHDK, CDR2 SYGVNS. The CDR3 nucleotides read TGTGCCAGCAGTGGAAGGGGGTCGGGATCCTACGAGCAGTACTTC. Its translation: CASSGRGSGSYEQYF.

This chain joins TRBV20-1 and TRBJ1-2, with no clear D. The CDR3 loop spans 14 amino acids. V lost 1 base and J 2 bases, leaving 11 bases between the germline ends. Germline CDR1 and CDR2: DFQATT and SNEGSKA (reference sequence). The CDR3 bases are TGCAGTGCTAGAGTGGGGTTCCTCAACTATGGCTACACCTTC. Protein: CSARVGFLNYGYTF.

This clonotype has a handful of counts. The genes are TRBV7-9 and TRBJ2-1; D gene unclear. Between the trimmed V and J ends, which lost 5 bases and 6 bases, there was a span of 11 bases. Germline lookup yields CDR1 SEHNR and CDR2 FQNEAQ (reference sequence). The CDR3 is 13 amino acids. The CDR3 coding sequence is TGTGCCAGCAGCCCTAGTGGGTCCAATGAGCAGTTCTTC. As protein: CASSPSGSNEQFF.

This chain connects TRBV10-3 to TRBJ2-1; tentatively, D is TRBD1 or TRBD2 (5 bases each). Germline values: CDR1 ENHRY, CDR2 SYGVKD. Trimming removed 8 bases at V and 1 base at J, with 12 bases between. The CDR3 consists of 14 residues. The CDR3 DNA follows: TGTGCCATCCGGGCTGAGGGGTCCTACAATGAGCAGTTCTTC. This translates into CAIRAEGSYNEQFF.

The rearrangement joins TRBV6-5 to TRBJ2-1; tentatively, D is TRBD1 (5 bases). The V and J ends lost 5 bases and 7 bases respectively, with 18 bases between them. This CDR3 spans 15 amino acids. Germline V gives CDR1 MNHEY, CDR2 SVGAGI. The CDR3 region is CASSGSGSGSNEQFF. In nucleotides, the CDR3 is TGTGCCAGCAGTGGCTCCGGGTCAGGGTCAAATGAGCAGTTCTTC.

This clonotype showed up many times. The CDR3 reads CAWSVGGSTEAFF. The CDR3 DNA reads as TGTGCCTGGAGTGTAGGTGGGAGCACTGAAGCTTTCTTT. V and J are TRBV30 and TRBJ1-1; D gene uncertain. Trimming took off 0 bases at V and 4 bases at J, with 9 bases between the two ends. The germline V gene has CDR1 GTSNPN and CDR2 SVGIG (reference sequence). CDR3 size: 13 residues.

The sample holds a few counts of this clonotype. This rearrangement joins TRBV7-3 to TRBJ2-7, with D unclear. Trimming stripped 5 bases from V and 6 bases from J, with 14 bases between. CDR1 and CDR2 from the germline V gene are SGHTA and FQGTGA. The CDR3 is 13 amino acids. CDR3 in DNA: TGTGCCAGCAGCCTGGGCCCCGGGCGCGAGCAGTACTTC. Its protein product is CASSLGPGREQYF.

This clonotype was seen repeatedly, ten times or more. The chain employs TRBV7-2 and TRBJ2-2; no clear D. The CDR3 totals 13 residues. Germline V CDR1 and CDR2: SGHTA, FQGNSA. Trimming took 2 bases from V and 6 from J, leaving 7 bases between them. Here the CDR3 DNA reads TGTGCCAGCAGCTTAAATTCGGCCGGGGAGCTGTTTTTT. Translation gives CASSLNSAGELFF.

The chain recombines TRBV28 with TRBJ1-2, with 7 bases matching TRBD1. The CDR3 spans 16 residues. Germline V CDR1 and CDR2: MDHEN, SYDVKM. With V trimmed by 6 bases and J by 2 bases, 12 bases remained unmatched. DNA of the CDR3: TGTGCCAGCAGGGGATCTTCCGGGACAGCGAACTATGGCTACACCTTC. This gives the protein CASRGSSGTANYGYTF.

Turning to this clonotype: At one end, the junction sequence differs from germline, possibly due to a read error. The chain joins TRBV19 to TRBJ2-7; D is unresolved. The length of the CDR3 is 10 residues. The germline gives CDR1 LNHDA, CDR2 SQIVND (reference sequence). CDR3 in DNA: TGTGCCAGTAGTATCACAGAATCGAACTTC. Its protein is CASSITESNF.

The V gene is TRBV7-2, the J gene TRBJ1-3; D unclear. V was pared by 5 bases and J by 2 bases, with 7 bases between. The CDR3 sequence is 13 residues long. Germline loops: CDR1 SGHTA, CDR2 FQGNSA. CDR3 sequence: CASSQRTGNTIYF. The CDR3 DNA sequence: TGTGCCAGCAGCCAACGGACTGGAAACACCATATATTTT.

The chain employs TRBV12-3 or TRBV12-4 and TRBJ2-1; maybe TRBD2 (5 bases). The length of the CDR3 is 11 residues. Trimming cost V 5 bases and J 10 bases, with 9 bases left between them. In nucleotides, the CDR3 is TGTGCCAGCAGTACGCGACTAGAGCAGTTCTTC. Amino acid sequence: CASSTRLEQFF.

The chain combines TRBV7-8 with TRBJ2-2; TRBD2 matches 11 bases. From germline, CDR1 is SGHVS and CDR2 FQNEAQ. With 7 bases clipped from V and 3 bases from J, the junction kept 4 bases outside the gene matches. The CDR3 has 15 amino acids. CDR3 bases: TGTGCCAGCATTAGCGGGAGGGCCTACACCGGGGAGCTGTTTTTT. Encoded protein: CASISGRAYTGELFF.

This chain joins TRBV6-2 or TRBV6-3 and TRBJ2-3; D remains unclear. V lost 5 bases, J lost 6 bases, and 9 bases lay in between. CDR1 is MNHEY and CDR2 is SVGEGT in the germline V gene. The CDR3 length is 12 residues. The chain's CDR3 is CASSPSDDTQYF. The CDR3 nucleotides read TGTGCCAGCAGTCCCTCAGATGATACGCAGTATTTT.

This clonotype appeared many times. The rearrangement uses TRBV2 and TRBJ2-1, with 7 bases identical to TRBD1. Germline V gene data show CDR1 as SNHLY and CDR2 as FYNNEI. V gave up 8 bases and J gave up 5 bases; unmatched junction bases: 6. The CDR3 consists of 13 residues. The CDR3, as DNA: TGTGCCAGCTGCAGGGGGATTAACAATGAGCAGTTCTTC. Translating it yields CASCRGINNEQFF.

The chain combines TRBV6-1 with TRBJ2-7; tentative D call: TRBD2 (6 bases). The length of the CDR3 is 15 residues. The V and J ends lost 8 bases and 3 bases respectively, with 20 bases between them. Germline V gene sequence: CDR1 MNHNS, CDR2 SASEGT. The DNA for the CDR3 is TGTGCCAGCTCACGAGAAGGGTCGGGGGTCTACGAGCAGTACTTC. Translated: CASSREGSGVYEQYF.

The chain joins TRBV11-2 to TRBJ2-5, with D unresolved. V was pared by 0 bases and J by 7 bases, with 9 bases between. Germline values: CDR1 SGHAT, CDR2 FQNNGV. This CDR3 is 13 amino acids long. CDR3 amino acids: CASSLEAAGTQYF. The CDR3 DNA follows: TGTGCCAGCAGCTTAGAAGCCGCAGGGACCCAGTACTTC.

This clonotype was seen a few times. The rearrangement links TRBV12-3 or TRBV12-4 to TRBJ1-2, with D maybe TRBD1 (5 bases). This CDR3 is built from 13 residues. V gave up 4 bases and J gave up 2 bases, with 8 bases separating them. The CDR3 reads CASSSTGNYGYTF. The CDR3, as DNA: TGTGCCAGCAGTTCCACAGGCAACTATGGCTACACCTTC.

This clonotype appeared many times. The chain is built from TRBV2 and TRBJ2-1; TRBD1 aligns across 8 bases. Germline V CDR1 and CDR2: SNHLY, FYNNEI. Losses at the gene ends were 6 bases for V and 1 base for J; bases not matched to a gene: 2. The CDR3 is made up of 14 amino acids. For the CDR3, the DNA is TGTGCCAGCAGGGACAGGGTGTCCTACAATGAGCAGTTCTTC. This codes for CASRDRVSYNEQFF.

This clonotype showed up just a few times. The chain recombines TRBV7-9 with TRBJ2-3, with D tentatively TRBD1 or TRBD2 (5 bases each). Germline CDR1 reads SEHNR; CDR2 reads FQNEAQ (reference sequence). The CDR3 loop spans 14 amino acids. Trimming pared 8 bases from V and 5 bases from J, leaving 17 bases between. DNA of the CDR3: TGTGCCAGCCAGACGGGACCCTTACGAGATACGCAGTATTTT. It specifies CASQTGPLRDTQYF.

At least ten counts were recorded for this clonotype. This chain joins TRBV29-1 and TRBJ1-3; D unresolved. CDR3 size: 13 residues. V lost 4 bases and J 0 bases, leaving 7 bases between the germline ends. Germline CDR1 SQVTM, CDR2 ANQGSEA. This CDR3 is CSVAMSSGNTIYF. Written as DNA, the CDR3 is TGCAGCGTTGCGATGAGCTCTGGAAACACCATATATTTT.

This clonotype was picked up many times. The V call is TRBV5-5, the J call TRBJ1-1; D is ambiguous. In germline, CDR1 is SGHKS, CDR2 YYEKEE (reference sequence). V was pared by 4 bases and J by 7 bases, with 11 bases between. This CDR3 has 12 amino acids. CDR3 sequence reads: CASSVVRGEAFF. DNA of the CDR3: TGTGCCAGCAGCGTGGTACGGGGTGAAGCTTTCTTT.

This clonotype was detected a few times. The chain uses TRBV7-2 and TRBJ1-5; D call uncertain. V was pared by 5 bases and J by 4 bases, with 9 bases between. From germline, CDR1 is SGHTA and CDR2 FQGNSA. The CDR3 contains 13 residues. The CDR3 reads CASSGKANQPQHF. The CDR3 DNA is TGTGCCAGCAGCGGCAAGGCTAATCAGCCCCAGCATTTT.

A few counts support this clonotype. V usage is TRBV5-1 and J usage is TRBJ1-1; 7 positions match TRBD1. With 3 bases clipped from V and 2 bases from J, the junction kept 7 bases outside the gene matches. This CDR3 is built from 15 residues. Germline V gene lookup returns CDR1 SGHRS and CDR2 YFSETQ. The CDR3 spells CASSSQDRRNTEAFF. The CDR3 DNA reads as TGCGCCAGCAGCTCTCAGGACAGGCGAAACACTGAAGCTTTCTTT.

This chain joins TRBV4-3 and TRBJ2-2; D is perhaps TRBD1 or TRBD2 (5 bases each). V dropped 1 base and J dropped 4 bases, with 13 bases sitting between them. The CDR3 extends over 16 amino acids. Germline CDR1 and CDR2: LGHNA and YSLEER. CDR3 sequence (DNA): TGCGCCAGCAGCCAAGGTTTGGGGGACCCCACCGGGGAGCTGTTTTTT. It is translated as CASSQGLGDPTGELFF.

V usage is TRBV6-2 or TRBV6-3 and J usage is TRBJ1-2; 7 nucleotides line up with TRBD1. Trimming at V came to 7 bases and at J to 4 bases, leaving 12 bases not matched to a gene. The CDR3 is made up of 15 amino acids. CDR1 is MNHEY and CDR2 is SVGEGT in the germline V gene. The CDR3 reads CASNPLDRLLYGYTF. CDR3 DNA: TGTGCCAGCAACCCCCTGGACAGGCTCCTCTATGGCTACACCTTC.

This clonotype was seen a few times. The chain joins TRBV30 to TRBJ1-6; D perhaps matches TRBD1 (5 bases). Trimming took off 0 bases at V and 6 bases at J, with 9 bases between the two ends. CDR1 GTSNPN and CDR2 SVGIG come from the germline V gene (reference sequence). The CDR3 contains 14 residues. CDR3 residues: CAWSVQVFNSPLHF. The CDR3 region has the DNA TGTGCCTGGAGTGTACAGGTCTTTAATTCACCCCTCCACTTT.